Below are 31 T cell receptor beta chains sequenced from a single sample in a study of beta chain features in type 1 diabetes. All of the isolated RNA was reverse transcribed, so expressed TCRB transcripts were sequenced. Data came from immunoSEQ multiplex PCR; TCRdb stores just in-frame clones and leaves some out. The table includes about 240,000 clones, 25% to 35% detected once. The specimen sequenced was central memory CD4+ T cells from blood. These TCRs come from a man aged 25-45 years in good health.

The chain couples TRBV7-8 to TRBJ2-7; possibly TRBD2 for D (6 bases). The CDR3 consists of 16 residues. The V end was cut by 6 bases, the J end by 4 bases, with 22 bases between. CDR1 is SGHVS, CDR2 FQNEAQ, per germline. CDR3 residues: CASSSERVVRNYEQYF. As DNA, the CDR3 is TGTGCCAGCAGTTCGGAGCGGGTCGTAAGAAATTACGAGCAGTACTTC.

This clone showed up just a few times. The gene calls are TRBV5-6 and TRBJ2-5; the match to TRBD1 covers 7 bases. Losses at the gene ends were 4 bases for V and 7 bases for J; bases not matched to a gene: 13. Germline values: CDR1 SGHDT, CDR2 YYEEEE. This CDR3 is 15 amino acids long. The CDR3 protein is CASSEFDREMGTQYF. The CDR3 DNA reads as TGTGCCAGCAGCGAATTTGACAGGGAGATGGGGACCCAGTACTTC.

This clone was seen at least ten times. The rearrangement joins TRBV7-9 to TRBJ2-7, with D uncertain. V shed 5 bases and J shed 3 bases, with 11 bases lying between them. The germline V gene encodes CDR1 SEHNR and CDR2 FQNEAQ (reference sequence). This CDR3 is built from 13 residues. The CDR3 reads CASSVTEGYEQYF. CDR3 nucleotide sequence: TGTGCCAGCAGCGTAACCGAAGGCTACGAGCAGTACTTC.

The chain employs TRBV30 and TRBJ2-3; D gene uncertain. Germline lookup yields CDR1 GTSNPN and CDR2 SVGIG (reference sequence). V lost 0 bases and J 0 bases, leaving 10 bases between the germline ends. This CDR3 is 15 amino acids long. CDR3 sequence: CAWSVGPTSTDTQYF. In nucleotides, the CDR3 is TGTGCCTGGAGTGTAGGCCCAACGAGCACAGATACGCAGTATTTT.

This sequence joins TRBV5-1 and TRBJ1-1; possibly TRBD1 for D (6 bases). The germline V and J ends were trimmed by 5 bases and 10 bases, with 18 bases remaining between them. The CDR3 is 13 residues long. The germline V gene encodes CDR1 SGHRS and CDR2 YFSETQ. CDR3 DNA: TGCGCCAGCAGGCCTGGGGGCGCGGATCGAGCTTTCTTT. Encoded protein: CASRPGGADRAFF.

This clone was seen repeatedly, ten times or more. The sample holds other DNA sequences that translate to the same CDR3. The V gene is TRBV4-1, the J gene TRBJ2-7; D is possibly TRBD1 or TRBD2 (8 bases each). Germline values: CDR1 MGHRA, CDR2 YSYEKL. The CDR3 is 16 residues long. V was shortened by 5 bases and J by 0 bases, with 17 bases between the two germline ends. The CDR3 loop is CASSSGGTGPSYEQYF. The CDR3, as DNA: TGCGCCAGCAGCTCGGGAGGGACAGGTCCCTCCTACGAGCAGTACTTC.

The chain combines TRBV30 with TRBJ1-1, with D tentatively TRBD1 (5 bases). Per germline, CDR1 GTSNPN and CDR2 SVGIG (reference sequence). The CDR3 is 11 residues long. The V end was cut by 4 bases, the J end by 11 bases, with 14 bases between. CDR3 coding DNA: TGTGCCTGGACTGTCCGGGACTTTGCTTTCTTT. This sequence encodes CAWTVRDFAFF.

A few counts support this clone. This chain connects TRBV30 to TRBJ1-2, with 9 nucleotides matching TRBD1. V lost 0 bases to trimming and J lost 5 bases; unmatched junction nucleotides: 7. This CDR3 is 15 amino acids long. Germline V gene lookup returns CDR1 GTSNPN and CDR2 SVGIG (reference sequence). CDR3 nucleotide sequence: TGTGCCTGGAGTGTACGGGACAGGGTGTCTTATGGCTACACCTTC. Translating gives CAWSVRDRVSYGYTF. Drawing the rest from reference TRBV30 and TRBJ1-2, the complete variable domain is SQTIHQWPATLVQPVGSPLSLECTVEGTSNPNLYWYRQAAGRGLQLLFYSVGIGQISSEVPQNLSASRPQDRQFILSSKKLLLSDSGFYLCAWSVRDRVSYGYTFGSGTRLTVV.

V is TRBV9 and J is TRBJ2-3; possibly TRBD2 for D (6 bases). The CDR3 is 16 amino acids. Trimming left V 0 bases short and J 2 bases short, with 13 bases between. Germline loops: CDR1 SGDLS, CDR2 YYNGEE. CDR3 sequence: CASSVAGGTFTDTQYF. The CDR3 bases are TGTGCCAGCAGCGTAGCGGGCGGGACCTTCACAGATACGCAGTATTTT.

This sequence joins TRBV7-2 and TRBJ2-7, with TRBD1 matching 8 bases. This CDR3 contains 14 residues. Germline assignment: CDR1 SGHTA and CDR2 FQGNSA. Trimming removed 5 bases from V and 5 bases from J; junction bases left unmatched: 8. The CDR3 spells CASSPDRGRHEQYF. The CDR3 bases are TGTGCCAGCAGCCCCGACAGGGGCAGGCACGAGCAGTACTTC.

The chain joins TRBV7-2 to TRBJ1-4, with D uncertain. The CDR3 covers 14 residues. The V end was cut by 2 bases, the J end by 8 bases, with 12 bases between. Germline V gene lookup returns CDR1 SGHTA and CDR2 FQGNSA. CDR3 region: CASSLYGEREKLFF. For the CDR3, the DNA is TGTGCCAGCAGCTTATATGGGGAGAGAGAAAAACTGTTTTTT.

The chain recombines TRBV19 with TRBJ2-7, with a possible D match to TRBD1 (5 bases). Trimming shortened V by 7 bases and J by 6 bases, and 22 bases separated the two germline ends. Germline-derived CDR1 and CDR2 are LNHDA and SQIVND (reference sequence). This CDR3 spans 15 amino acids. The CDR3 region has the DNA TGTGCCAGTACCCCCGGGCAGGGATGGCCGGGCGAGCAGTACTTC. Translation gives CASTPGQGWPGEQYF.

This clone was observed many times. The V call is TRBV5-4, the J call TRBJ2-7; D gene unclear. Germline V CDR1 and CDR2: SGHNT, YYREEE (reference sequence). V was cut by 2 bases and J by 2 bases, with 11 bases left in between. This CDR3 has 14 residues. The CDR3 DNA reads as TGTGCCAGCAGCTTTCGTGGCGGAGCCTACGAGCAGTACTTC. Translating gives CASSFRGGAYEQYF.

The chain carries TRBV6-1 and TRBJ1-5, with D tentatively TRBD1 (6 bases). Germline CDR1 and CDR2: MNHNS and SASEGT. The CDR3 is made up of 16 amino acids. V dropped 4 bases and J dropped 1 base, with 14 bases sitting between them. The CDR3: CASSAFRGPSNQPQHF. For the CDR3, the DNA is TGTGCCAGCAGTGCTTTCAGGGGACCAAGCAATCAGCCCCAGCATTTT.

The genes are TRBV30 and TRBJ2-3; D is tentatively TRBD1 or TRBD2 (6 bases each). V dropped 7 bases and J dropped 3 bases, with 14 bases sitting between them. Germline V gene sequence: CDR1 GTSNPN, CDR2 SVGIG (reference sequence). The CDR3 length is 13 residues. The CDR3 sequence: CASSGAGTDTQYF. The DNA for the CDR3 is TGTGCCTCCTCAGGGGCGGGAACAGATACGCAGTATTTT.

V is TRBV30 and J is TRBJ2-7; D ambiguous. Trimming shortened V by 3 bases and J by 3 bases, and 12 bases separated the two germline ends. The CDR3 extends over 13 amino acids. Germline V gene lookup returns CDR1 GTSNPN and CDR2 SVGIG (reference sequence). The CDR3, as DNA: TGTGCCTGGAGATTTTCACAGAACTACGAGCAGTACTTC. This encodes CAWRFSQNYEQYF.

This chain joins TRBV7-2 and TRBJ2-1; no clear D. Trimming pared 0 bases from V and 1 base from J, leaving 10 bases between. CDR1 is SGHTA, CDR2 FQGNSA, per germline. The CDR3 runs 16 residues. CDR3 sequence (DNA): TGTGCCAGCAGCTTAGCGCTGGCGGTATCCTACAATGAGCAGTTCTTC. This gives the protein CASSLALAVSYNEQFF.

The V and J genes are TRBV4-1 and TRBJ1-1; D remains ambiguous. V shed 0 bases and J shed 5 bases, with 10 bases lying between them. Germline CDR1 is MGHRA and CDR2 is YSYEKL. The CDR3 loop spans 14 amino acids. CDR3 sequence (DNA): TGCGCCAGCAGCCAAGATTGGGGAAATACTGAAGCTTTCTTT. This sequence encodes CASSQDWGNTEAFF.

This clone has only a few counts. This chain joins TRBV2 and TRBJ2-3; 9 bases align to TRBD1. The trim removed 5 bases at V and 0 bases at J, leaving 3 bases unmatched. The CDR3 runs 15 residues. CDR1 and CDR2 from the germline V gene are SNHLY and FYNNEI. The CDR3 loop reads CASSLGTGSTDTQYF. CDR3 in DNA: TGTGCCAGCAGTCTGGGGACAGGGAGCACAGATACGCAGTATTTT. Drawing the rest from reference TRBV2 and TRBJ2-3, the complete variable domain is EPEVTQTPSHQVTQMGQEVILRCVPISNHLYFYWYRQILGQKVEFLVSFYNNEISEKSEIFDDQFSVERPDGSNFTLKIRSTKLEDSAMYFCASSLGTGSTDTQYFGPGTRLTVL.

The CDR3 region is CASSLDLAGGSYEQYF. In DNA form, the CDR3 reads TGTGCCAGCAGCTTAGACCTAGCGGGAGGAAGCTACGAGCAGTACTTC. The gene calls are TRBV7-8 and TRBJ2-7; TRBD2 agrees at 11 bases. The CDR3 length is 16 residues. V dropped 1 base and J dropped 3; count of bases not matched to a gene: 5. Germline assignment: CDR1 SGHVS and CDR2 FQNEAQ. Drawing the rest from reference TRBV7-8 and TRBJ2-7, the complete variable domain is GAGVSQSPRYKVAKRGQDVALRCDPISGHVSLFWYQQALGQGPEFLTYFQNEAQLDKSGLPSDRFFAERPEGSVSTLKIQRTQQEDSAVYLCASSLDLAGGSYEQYFGPGTRLTVT.

CDR3 coding DNA: TGCAGCGTTGGAGGGACAGGGGTATCCACTGAAGCTTTCTTT. Encoded protein: CSVGGTGVSTEAFF. The genes are TRBV29-1 and TRBJ1-1; 10 bases line up with TRBD1. J lost 4 bases, V lost 4 bases, and 6 bases had no gene match. The CDR3 extends over 14 amino acids. The germline V gene encodes CDR1 SQVTM and CDR2 ANQGSEA. Supplemented by reference TRBV29-1 and TRBJ1-1, the full variable domain reads SAVISQKPSRDICQRGTSLTIQCQVDSQVTMMFWYRQQPGQSLTLIATANQGSEATYESGFVIDKFPISRPNLTFSTLTVSNMSPEDSSIYLCSVGGTGVSTEAFFGQGTRLTVV.

About this clone: A read error likely explains this, since a far larger clone differs by one base. V gene TRBV29-1 combines with J gene TRBJ2-7; D gene ambiguous. The CDR3 has 13 residues. The germline V gene has CDR1 SQVTM and CDR2 ANQGSEA. V was clipped by 4 bases and J by 5 bases, with 15 bases between them. As DNA, the CDR3 is TGCAGCGTTGGTCGTCAGGAGTGTCACGAGCAGTACTTC. Its protein product is CSVGRQECHEQYF.

In DNA, the CDR3 is TGTGCCAGCAGCTTATTTTCGGGCGGGAGTGGTGGCACCGGGGAGCTGTTTTTT. It yields the protein CASSLFSGGSGGTGELFF. The V gene is TRBV7-2, the J gene TRBJ2-2, with 7 bases identical to TRBD2. V gave up 2 bases and J gave up 4 bases; unmatched junction bases: 13. Germline V CDR1 and CDR2: SGHTA, FQGNSA. The CDR3 has 18 residues. Full variable domain (outside the CDR3, taken from reference TRBV7-2 and TRBJ2-2): GAGVSQSPSNKVTEKGKDVELRCDPISGHTALYWYRQSLGQGLEFLIYFQGNSAPDKSGLPSDRFSAERTGGSVSTLTIQRTQQEDSAVYLCASSLFSGGSGGTGELFFGEGSRLTVL.

This clone was counted between two and nine times. The V and J genes are TRBV2 and TRBJ2-7, with D unclear. The CDR3 covers 15 residues. With 0 bases removed from V and 3 bases from J, the gap between germline ends came to 12 bases. Germline V gene data show CDR1 as SNHLY and CDR2 as FYNNEI. Here the CDR3 reads CASSEALGEIYEQYF. CDR3 DNA: TGTGCCAGCAGTGAAGCGCTTGGCGAGATCTACGAGCAGTACTTC.

As for this clone: Other nucleotide sequences from this sample produce the same CDR3. The chain combines TRBV9 with TRBJ2-3; tentative D call: TRBD2 (6 bases). The CDR3 sequence is 15 residues long. The V gene's germline CDR1 is SGDLS and CDR2 YYNGEE. Trimming cost V 0 bases and J 3 bases, with 11 bases left between them. The CDR3 loop is CASSVVGGETDTQYF. CDR3 nucleotide sequence: TGTGCCAGCAGCGTAGTCGGGGGAGAGACAGATACGCAGTATTTT.

This clone has only a few counts. The genes are TRBV16 and TRBJ2-7; a possible D gene is TRBD2 (6 bases). Trimming removed 0 bases from V and 3 bases from J, with 9 bases in between. The CDR3 length is 14 residues. Germline loops: CDR1 KGHSY, CDR2 FQNENV. The CDR3 protein is CASSQSGGNYEQYF. The CDR3 DNA is TGTGCCAGCAGCCAATCGGGGGGTAACTACGAGCAGTACTTC.

The CDR3 protein is CASSSPDSTDTQYF. The CDR3 coding sequence is TGCGCCAGCAGCTCGCCCGACAGCACAGATACGCAGTATTTT. This chain uses TRBV5-1 with TRBJ2-3, with D hard to call. V was shortened by 3 bases and J by 0 bases, with 8 bases between the two germline ends. This CDR3 spans 14 amino acids. Germline CDR1 reads SGHRS; CDR2 reads YFSETQ.

V is TRBV7-2 and J is TRBJ1-1; D unclear. Germline loops: CDR1 SGHTA, CDR2 FQGNSA. V was shortened by 6 bases and J by 5 bases, with 19 bases between the two germline ends. The CDR3 extends over 15 amino acids. CDR3 in DNA: TGTGCCAGCAGGCCAGGCTCTAGGGAGGTTACTGAAGCTTTCTTT. This codes for CASRPGSREVTEAFF. The entire variable domain, with the rest obtained from reference TRBV7-2 and TRBJ1-1, is as follows: GAGVSQSPSNKVTEKGKDVELRCDPISGHTALYWYRQSLGQGLEFLIYFQGNSAPDKSGLPSDRFSAERTGGSVSTLTIQRTQQEDSAVYLCASRPGSREVTEAFFGQGTRLTVV.

This chain uses TRBV7-2 with TRBJ2-1; 8 bases agree with TRBD1. The CDR3 has 14 residues. Trimming at V came to 5 bases and at J to 9 bases, leaving 9 bases not matched to a gene. The germline V gene encodes CDR1 SGHTA and CDR2 FQGNSA. The CDR3 DNA follows: TGTGCCAGCAGCCCGGACAGGGAATTTGGTGAGCAGTTCTTC. Protein: CASSPDREFGEQFF.

This clone was picked up a small number of times. The chain employs TRBV5-1 and TRBJ2-7; no firm D call. The CDR3 covers 14 residues. Trimming shortened V by 0 bases and J by 0 bases, and 7 bases separated the two germline ends. Germline CDR1 and CDR2: SGHRS and YFSETQ. The CDR3: CASSLVPDSYEQYF. Here the CDR3 DNA reads TGCGCCAGCAGCTTGGTACCCGACTCCTACGAGCAGTACTTC.

This clone was found a few times. The chain recombines TRBV6-6 with TRBJ2-5; 8 positions match TRBD2. Looked up from germline, CDR1 is MNHNY and CDR2 is SVGAGI (reference sequence). Unmatched junction bases numbered 10, after V lost 5 bases and J lost 5 bases. There are 15 residues in the CDR3. The CDR3 sequence is CASSPLAGPRETQYF. The CDR3, as DNA: TGTGCCAGCAGTCCTTTAGCGGGGCCTCGGGAGACCCAGTACTTC.